The sequence of this TCR beta chain was determined in a study of T-cell memory formation after mild COVID-19. Study-wide results and limits: There was a balanced CD4/CD8 profile in clones contracting day 15 to 85, and later expanders leaned CD4+. There was no confirmation that second-wave clones peaking on day 37 were SARS-CoV-2 specific.

TCRdb itself ran the 5' RACE reads through MiXCR, one entry per CDR3 protein. The sample lists roughly 450,000 distinct CDR3 sequences; 18% were seen once. The CDR3 loop spans 12 amino acids. Germline V lookup: CDR1 DFQATT, CDR2 SNEGSKA (reference sequence). V was pared by 1 base and J by 3 bases, with 3 bases between. This clonotype was seen many times. Its antigen is undetermined. The chain joins TRBV20-1 to TRBJ1-4; no clear D. Sequencing was done on a sample of PBMCs or a T cell subset sorted from them (not recorded which). The TCR sequence derives from an adult woman who had mild COVID-19 (a few samples of this study predate the infection). Cell type and time point are not known. CDR3: CSARGPNEKLFF. In nucleotides, the CDR3 is TGCAGTGCTAGAGGCCCTAATGAAAAACTGTTTTTT.